A single sample gave rise to the 26 T cell receptor beta chains below, sequenced in a study of blood T cells in healthy people across ages. A second PCR of roughly 6 to 12 cycles used a sample-barcoded 5' primer and a J-beta primer mix. Each CDR3 protein is one row after TCRdb ran MiXCR on the 5' RACE reads. The sample shows about a million distinct CDR3 sequences, 51% of them seen only once. Material for sequencing was blood. Receptors originate from a woman aged 60-75 years in good health.

The chain joins TRBV28 to TRBJ2-5, with D uncertain. CDR3 size: 13 residues. The germline V and J ends were trimmed by 5 bases and 2 bases, with 9 bases remaining between them. The germline V gene has CDR1 MDHEN and CDR2 SYDVKM. This CDR3 is CASSVQSQETQYF. The CDR3 bases are TGTGCCAGCAGTGTCCAGTCACAAGAGACCCAGTACTTC.

This clonotype was found a few times. This chain connects TRBV29-1 to TRBJ2-7, with 13 positions matching TRBD2. The CDR3 has 17 amino acids. In germline, CDR1 is SQVTM, CDR2 ANQGSEA. After removal of 0 bases from V and 4 bases from J, the junction contained 9 bases not matched to a gene. The CDR3: CSVEEGTSGIPSYEQYF. In DNA, the CDR3 is TGCAGCGTTGAAGAAGGGACTAGCGGGATCCCCAGTTACGAGCAGTACTTC.

This clonotype was found a few times. J is TRBJ2-7 and V is TRBV5-1, with TRBD1 matching over 8 bases. Germline trimming cut 4 bases from V and 5 bases from J; bases unmatched to any gene: 11. The germline V gene has CDR1 SGHRS and CDR2 YFSETQ. There are 15 residues in the CDR3. CDR3 in DNA: TGCGCCAGCAGCCCACCCGGGACAGGAGTCGACGAGCAGTACTTC. Translated, it gives CASSPPGTGVDEQYF.

Notes on this clonotype: One junction end does not reproduce the germline sequence, and a read error may be involved. This chain links TRBV7-2 with TRBJ2-2; D remains ambiguous. The germline CDR1 and CDR2 sequences are SGHTA and FQGNSA. This CDR3 is built from 13 residues. The CDR3 loop is CDSSLNAGRELFF. The DNA for the CDR3 is TGTGACAGCAGCTTAAACGCAGGCCGGGAGCTGTTTTTT.

The chain links TRBV20-1 to TRBJ2-7; unclear D gene. Trimming stripped 6 bases from V and 4 bases from J, with 10 bases between. Germline V lookup: CDR1 DFQATT, CDR2 SNEGSKA (reference sequence). This CDR3 comprises 11 residues. The CDR3 DNA is TGCAGTGCCGCGAAACAATACGAGCAGTACTTC. This translates into CSAAKQYEQYF.

This clonotype was seen more than once but under ten times. The V and J genes are TRBV5-5 and TRBJ2-1; D unresolved. Germline V gene data show CDR1 as SGHKS and CDR2 as YYEKEE (reference sequence). V lost 1 base and J lost 8, with 7 bases in between. The CDR3 extends over 12 amino acids. The CDR3, as DNA: TGTGCCAGCAGCTTGTTAACCCATGAGCAGTTCTTC. Amino acid sequence: CASSLLTHEQFF.

The chain links TRBV12-3 or TRBV12-4 to TRBJ2-1; TRBD2 aligns across 9 bases. The V segment lost 7 bases and the J segment 7 bases; nucleotides outside the gene matches: 20. The CDR3 totals 18 residues. As DNA, the CDR3 is TGTGCCAGCACCCCTAGGCTGGTGGGTAGCGGGAGTGGAAATGAGCAGTTCTTC. It translates to CASTPRLVGSGSGNEQFF.

V usage is TRBV4-1 and J usage is TRBJ2-3, with D maybe TRBD2 (6 bases). Germline-derived CDR1 and CDR2 are MGHRA and YSYEKL. Trimming took 2 bases from V and 5 from J, leaving 11 bases between them. This CDR3 contains 14 residues. CDR3 amino acids: CASSQLGLVDTQYF. The CDR3, as DNA: TGCGCCAGCAGCCAACTGGGACTTGTAGATACGCAGTATTTT.

Comments on this clonotype: A read error is possible here, since a much larger clone lies one base away. The V call is TRBV7-2, the J call TRBJ2-5; D is unresolved. Trimming shortened V by 5 bases and J by 3 bases, and 13 bases separated the two germline ends. The CDR3 contains 14 residues. CDR1 is SGHTA, CDR2 FQGNSA, per germline. This CDR3 is CASSVEVGEETQYF. In DNA form, the CDR3 reads TGTGCCAGCAGCGTAGAAGTCGGAGAAGAGACCCAGTACTTC.

This clonotype was seen a handful of times. The V gene is TRBV28, the J gene TRBJ2-6; D is undetermined. Germline V gene lookup returns CDR1 MDHEN and CDR2 SYDVKM. Trimming left V 5 bases short and J 1 base short, with 9 bases between. This CDR3 is 15 amino acids long. The CDR3 reads CASSKRVSGANVLTF. DNA for the CDR3: TGTGCCAGCAGTAAACGCGTTTCTGGGGCCAACGTCCTGACTTTC.

The chain couples TRBV18 to TRBJ2-7; D assignment may be TRBD1 or TRBD2 (5 bases each). V was pared by 6 bases and J by 2 bases, with 14 bases between. Germline CDR1 KGHSH, CDR2 LQKENI. There are 14 residues in the CDR3. CDR3 region: CASSQSRGPYEQYF. The CDR3 DNA is TGTGCCAGCTCCCAGTCCCGGGGCCCCTACGAGCAGTACTTC.

V gene TRBV20-1 combines with J gene TRBJ2-5, with D possibly TRBD2 on 5 matching bases. This CDR3 spans 14 amino acids. V was trimmed by 6 bases and J by 5 bases, leaving 19 bases between them. CDR1 and CDR2 (germline): DFQATT, SNEGSKA (reference sequence). CDR3 sequence reads: CSARRPGMRETQYF. For the CDR3, the DNA is TGCAGTGCCCGGCGGCCGGGGATGCGGGAGACCCAGTACTTC.

There are a few counts of this clonotype. The V and J genes are TRBV20-1 and TRBJ2-1; the D call may be TRBD1 or TRBD2 (5 bases each). Germline CDR1 is DFQATT and CDR2 is SNEGSKA (reference sequence). The CDR3 is 16 amino acids. Trimming took off 1 base at V and 4 bases at J, with 17 bases between the two ends. The CDR3 reads CSARVAPEGNYNEQFF. In DNA form, the CDR3 reads TGCAGTGCTAGAGTGGCGCCCGAGGGGAATTACAATGAGCAGTTCTTC.

This chain connects TRBV6-1 to TRBJ2-5, with TRBD2 matching over 7 bases. This CDR3 comprises 14 residues. Looked up from germline, CDR1 is MNHNS and CDR2 is SASEGT. V trimming: 3 bases; J trimming: 4 bases; junction bases outside the gene matches: 5. In DNA form, the CDR3 reads TGTGCCAGCAGTGATCTGGGAGGGCGAGAGACCCAGTACTTC. The encoded protein is CASSDLGGRETQYF.

This clonotype was seen ten or more times. This chain's CDR3 is CASSSTEGRTPLHF. The CDR3 DNA reads as TGTGCCAGCAGCTCCACCGAGGGGAGGACACCCCTCCACTTT. This chain joins TRBV7-8 and TRBJ1-6; D may be TRBD1 (5 bases). Trimming removed 4 bases at V and 11 bases at J, with 15 bases between. The CDR3 sequence is 14 residues long. Germline V CDR1 and CDR2: SGHVS, FQNEAQ.

As regards this clonotype: Germline and junction disagree at one end, which may indicate a read error. The rearrangement joins TRBV2 to TRBJ2-5; possibly TRBD1 for D (6 bases). CDR3 length: 14 residues. Germline values: CDR1 SNHLY, CDR2 FYNNEI. The CDR3 nucleotides read TGTGCCGGCAGTGAAAGAAGGGGGACGGAGACCCAGTACTTC. Translating it yields CAGSERRGTETQYF.

The gene calls are TRBV5-1 and TRBJ2-1; 7 bases line up with TRBD1. The CDR3 totals 15 residues. The junction had 6 bases not matched to a gene; V was cut back by 4 bases and J by 2 bases. Per germline, CDR1 SGHRS and CDR2 YFSETQ. The CDR3 sequence: CASSRDRAPYNEQFF. DNA of the CDR3: TGCGCCAGCAGCCGTGACAGGGCACCCTACAATGAGCAGTTCTTC.

A note on this clonotype: A much larger clone lies a single base off, so this may be a read error. This rearrangement joins TRBV7-2 to TRBJ2-7; D unclear. Looked up from germline, CDR1 is SGHTA and CDR2 is FQGNSA. The length of the CDR3 is 14 residues. V lost 0 bases and J lost 3, with 9 bases in between. Here the CDR3 reads CASSLAWADYEQYF. In DNA form, the CDR3 reads TGTGCCAGCAGCTTAGCGTGGGCGGACTACGAGCAGTACTTC.

This CDR3 reads CSVVPSGQENYGYTF. The DNA of the CDR3 is TGCAGCGTTGTCCCCAGCGGACAGGAGAACTATGGCTACACCTTC. This chain uses TRBV29-1 with TRBJ1-2, with 7 bases identical to TRBD1. With V trimmed by 4 bases and J by 2 bases, 10 bases remained unmatched. CDR1 is SQVTM and CDR2 is ANQGSEA in the germline V gene. CDR3 length: 15 residues. Based on the CDR3 plus reference TRBV29-1 and TRBJ1-2, the full variable domain is SAVISQKPSRDICQRGTSLTIQCQVDSQVTMMFWYRQQPGQSLTLIATANQGSEATYESGFVIDKFPISRPNLTFSTLTVSNMSPEDSSIYLCSVVPSGQENYGYTFGSGTRLTVV.

The chain couples TRBV12-3 or TRBV12-4 to TRBJ1-5, with TRBD1 identical over 7 bases. Losses at the gene ends were 5 bases for V and 4 bases for J; bases not matched to a gene: 5. This CDR3 has 14 residues. CDR3 sequence: CASSTGTVNQPQHF. As DNA, the CDR3 is TGTGCCAGCAGTACTGGGACAGTTAATCAGCCCCAGCATTTT.

The genes are TRBV4-3 and TRBJ2-2; the D gene is possibly TRBD2 (6 bases). With 1 base removed from V and 9 bases from J, the gap between germline ends came to 21 bases. The CDR3 spans 17 residues. In germline, CDR1 is LGHNA, CDR2 YSLEER. The CDR3 coding sequence is TGCGCCAGCAGCCAAGCGGCCGGGACTGTATTAAGAAGGGAGCTGTTTTTT. Protein sequence: CASSQAAGTVLRRELFF.

The chain uses TRBV30 and TRBJ2-5, with 9 positions matching TRBD2. In germline, CDR1 is GTSNPN, CDR2 SVGIG (reference sequence). This CDR3 has 15 residues. The V segment lost 2 bases and the J segment 5 bases; nucleotides outside the gene matches: 9. The CDR3 loop is CAWSPRTSVGETQYF. CDR3 sequence (DNA): TGTGCCTGGAGTCCACGGACTAGCGTGGGGGAGACCCAGTACTTC.

The gene calls are TRBV28 and TRBJ2-5; possible D gene TRBD2, 6 bases. The last part of the DNA fits TRBJ2-7 better; the J call may be wrong. Germline V CDR1 and CDR2: MDHEN, SYDVKM. The CDR3 covers 14 residues. The CDR3 sequence: CASMRGGTGDEQYF. CDR3 bases: TGTGCCAGCATGCGGGGTGGGACGGGGGACGAGCAGTACTTC.

The chain is built from TRBV29-1 and TRBJ2-1, with TRBD2 as a possible D gene (7 bases). V lost 3 bases and J lost 7, with 13 bases in between. Germline assignment: CDR1 SQVTM and CDR2 ANQGSEA. The CDR3 has 13 amino acids. The CDR3 DNA follows: TGCAGCGTTGATAAGGGAGGGGGGAATGAGCAGTTCTTC. Its protein product is CSVDKGGGNEQFF.

This clonotype was seen a few times. V usage is TRBV7-8 and J usage is TRBJ1-4; no definite D call. V was shortened by 1 base and J by 10 bases, with 16 bases between the two germline ends. Germline loops: CDR1 SGHVS, CDR2 FQNEAQ. CDR3 length: 15 residues. CDR3 nucleotides: TGTGCCAGCAGCTTAGAGTCCGGGAATGCCCCAAAACTGTTTTTT. Amino acids: CASSLESGNAPKLFF.

This clonotype was seen many times. V is TRBV7-2 and J is TRBJ2-7; 8 bases are shared with TRBD2. Germline V lookup: CDR1 SGHTA, CDR2 FQGNSA. V lost 5 bases to trimming and J lost 5 bases; unmatched junction nucleotides: 5. The CDR3 extends over 13 amino acids. CDR3 bases: TGTGCCAGCAGCCCCGGGAGGGCCCACGAGCAGTACTTC. Translating it yields CASSPGRAHEQYF.